The next 20 T cell receptor beta chains were all read from a single sample in a study of T cells in Graves' hyperthyroidism and ophthalmopathy (dated by TCRdb to about 2019). Receptor amplification or capture employed multiplex PCR. Sequencing was performed on an Illumina HiSeq 2000. Amplification of TCR beta CDR3 regions was carried out from RNA transcripts. The TCR CDR3 was subjected to a first round of RT-PCR using the HTBI primer set and the Qiagen OneStep RT-PCR kit. Starting from the raw public reads, TCRdb applied fastp trimming at Q25, assembled clones with MiXCR and retained in-frame beta chains. All rows with the same CDR3 protein become a single entry with the most common DNA and genes. The sample table lists over 200,000 distinct CDR3 sequences, approximately 15% of them with a count of one. Of the sample, 13% falls within the top ten clones. The specimen was blood. These receptors were taken from a middle-aged woman with Graves' hyperthyroidism that later progressed to Graves' ophthalmopathy.

This clonotype was found many times. V usage is TRBV3-1 and J usage is TRBJ2-3; 7 bases match TRBD2. This CDR3 contains 16 residues. The germline V gene encodes CDR1 LGHDT and CDR2 YNNKEL (reference sequence). The trim removed 3 bases at V and 2 bases at J, leaving 8 bases unmatched. CDR3 amino acids: CASSHGGSGVTDTQYF. The CDR3 DNA is TGTGCCAGCAGCCATGGCGGGAGTGGTGTCACAGATACGCAGTATTTT.

The V call is TRBV29-1, the J call TRBJ2-1; perhaps TRBD2 as D (5 bases). The CDR3 runs 12 residues. Trimming pared 0 bases from V and 10 bases from J, leaving 10 bases between. The germline V gene encodes CDR1 SQVTM and CDR2 ANQGSEA. The CDR3 DNA reads TGCAGCGTTGAAGAGAGGAGGAGCGAGCAGTTCTTC. Translation: CSVEERRSEQFF.

In its sample, this clonotype was seen many times. V usage is TRBV28 and J usage is TRBJ1-1, with D possibly TRBD1 on 6 matching bases. The CDR3 totals 17 residues. V lost 6 bases, J lost 7 bases, and 27 bases lay in between. Germline lookup yields CDR1 MDHEN and CDR2 SYDVKM. The CDR3, as DNA: TGTGCCAGCAGAATTATTGAACTGACAGGAGAGGACGGTGAAGCTTTCTTT. Its protein is CASRIIELTGEDGEAFF.

This clonotype was seen more than once but under ten times. The chain has TRBV5-1 and TRBJ2-1; TRBD2 might be the D (5 bases). The germline gives CDR1 SGHRS, CDR2 YFSETQ. The CDR3 totals 13 residues. Trimming took 9 bases from V and 7 from J, leaving 17 bases between them. CDR3 sequence reads: CATRGVPANEQFF. The CDR3 DNA reads TGCGCCACCCGGGGAGTCCCCGCTAATGAGCAGTTCTTC.

This clonotype has a count of ten or more. This chain connects TRBV5-1 to TRBJ2-5, with a weak D call TRBD2 (5 bases). V was trimmed by 0 bases and J by 7 bases, leaving 10 bases between them. The CDR3 consists of 13 residues. Germline CDR1 SGHRS, CDR2 YFSETQ. CDR3 sequence reads: CASSLASSGTQYF. DNA of the CDR3: TGCGCCAGCAGCTTGGCTAGCTCAGGGACCCAGTACTTC.

This clonotype has at least ten counts. The J gene is TRBJ2-1, the V gene TRBV2, with a weak D call TRBD2 (6 bases). The CDR3 spans 13 residues. The germline V gene encodes CDR1 SNHLY and CDR2 FYNNEI. Trimming removed 6 bases from V and 7 bases from J, with 13 bases in between. CDR3 DNA sequence: TGTGCCAGCAGGGAGGGGCTAGAAAATGAGCAGTTCTTC. It yields the protein CASREGLENEQFF.

This clonotype was recorded many times. The chain joins TRBV28 to TRBJ1-5; D is unresolved. Trimming stripped 6 bases from V and 4 bases from J, with 7 bases between. Germline CDR1 and CDR2: MDHEN and SYDVKM. The CDR3 loop spans 12 amino acids. The CDR3, as DNA: TGTGCCAGCAGGAACTTTAATCAGCCCCAGCATTTT. This sequence encodes CASRNFNQPQHF.

This clonotype was detected many times. V gene TRBV5-1 combines with J gene TRBJ2-5; D is possibly TRBD1 or TRBD2 (6 bases each). The CDR3 contains 15 residues. Looked up from germline, CDR1 is SGHRS and CDR2 is YFSETQ. Deletions cut 4 bases from V and 4 bases from J, with 17 bases between. The CDR3 loop is CASSPTGGWGETQYF. As DNA, the CDR3 is TGCGCCAGCAGCCCAACCGGGGGCTGGGGAGAGACCCAGTACTTC.

This clonotype was seen many times. The chain is built from TRBV27 and TRBJ2-3, with D possibly being TRBD2 (5 bases). The germline gives CDR1 MNHEY, CDR2 SMNVEV (reference sequence). The length of the CDR3 is 17 residues. V lost 2 bases and J lost 1, with 16 bases in between. CDR3 bases: TGTGCCAGCAGTTTAAGACCCCAGCGGTTGGGCACAGATACGCAGTATTTT. It yields the protein CASSLRPQRLGTDTQYF.

At least ten counts were recorded for this clonotype. The chain has TRBV15 and TRBJ1-1; D remains ambiguous. The germline V gene has CDR1 LNHNV and CDR2 YYDKDF (reference sequence). This CDR3 contains 15 residues. V was clipped by 0 bases and J by 1 base, with 9 bases between them. This CDR3 reads CATSRDFGGNTEAFF. The CDR3 DNA sequence: TGTGCCACCAGCAGAGATTTCGGCGGGAACACTGAAGCTTTCTTT.

This clonotype was seen at least ten times. This chain uses TRBV7-9 with TRBJ2-7; TRBD2 matches 7 bases. Germline loops: CDR1 SEHNR, CDR2 FQNEAQ (reference sequence). J was trimmed by 5 bases and V by 4 bases; bases with no gene match: 5. CDR3 length: 13 amino acids. CDR3 bases: TGTGCCAGCAGCTCCTGGGGGAGGGACGAGCAGTACTTC. Its protein is CASSSWGRDEQYF.

This clonotype occurred many times. The V and J genes are TRBV27 and TRBJ2-7; TRBD2 matches 12 bases. The V and J ends lost 0 bases and 3 bases, in that order; junction bases with no gene match: 0. Germline CDR1 reads MNHEY; CDR2 reads SMNVEV (reference sequence). The CDR3 length is 15 residues. The CDR3 bases are TGTGCCAGCAGTTTATCGGGACTAGCGGGCTACGAGCAGTACTTC. Translated, it gives CASSLSGLAGYEQYF.

The V and J genes are TRBV30 and TRBJ1-1, with D possibly matching TRBD1 (5 bases). This CDR3 has 12 residues. V lost 3 bases and J lost 4, with 9 bases in between. Germline V gives CDR1 GTSNPN, CDR2 SVGIG (reference sequence). CDR3 nucleotide sequence: TGTGCCTGGAGGGGGGGTAGCACTGAAGCTTTCTTT. Its translation: CAWRGGSTEAFF.

This clonotype turned up a few times. A read error may be the cause here, since a much bigger clone is one base away. V and J are TRBV4-1 and TRBJ1-1; D is uncertain. This CDR3 region has 15 residues. Germline V gene lookup returns CDR1 MGHRA and CDR2 YSYEKL. Trimming removed 6 bases from V and 6 bases from J, with 20 bases in between. The CDR3 DNA reads TGCGCCAGCAGTAACAGCGACACATCCAACGCTGAAGCTTTCTTT. As protein: CASSNSDTSNAEAFF.

The chain couples TRBV20-1 to TRBJ2-1; 10 bases map to TRBD2. This CDR3 has 15 residues. V lost 1 base to trimming and J lost 8 bases; unmatched junction nucleotides: 8. The V gene's germline CDR1 is DFQATT and CDR2 SNEGSKA (reference sequence). CDR3 coding DNA: TGCAGTGCTAGAGTTGGGCTAGCGGGAGTGCATGAGCAGTTCTTC. Translated, it gives CSARVGLAGVHEQFF.

The genes are TRBV20-1 and TRBJ2-1; D might be TRBD2 (6 bases). Germline CDR1 is DFQATT and CDR2 is SNEGSKA (reference sequence). This CDR3 contains 14 residues. V gave up 0 bases and J gave up 6 bases, with 12 bases separating them. In DNA form, the CDR3 reads TGCAGTGCTAGAGATTTCCCTAGCGTCAATGAGCAGTTCTTC. Amino acid sequence: CSARDFPSVNEQFF.

This chain uses TRBV7-9 with TRBJ1-1, with 7 bases identical to TRBD1. Per the germline V gene, CDR1 is SEHNR and CDR2 is FQNEAQ (reference sequence). The CDR3 length is 15 residues. V was clipped by 1 base and J by 4 bases; unmatched bases: 6. CDR3: CASSLVKGAGTEAFF. The CDR3 coding sequence is TGTGCCAGCAGCTTAGTGAAGGGGGCCGGCACTGAAGCTTTCTTT.

This clonotype was detected many times. The chain couples TRBV20-1 to TRBJ2-3; weak D call: TRBD1 (6 bases). The germline V gene encodes CDR1 DFQATT and CDR2 SNEGSKA (reference sequence). CDR3 size: 13 residues. The V end lost 4 bases, the J end lost 4 bases, and 12 bases lay between the germline ends. In DNA form, the CDR3 reads TGCAGTGCTAAGACAGGCCCCGCAGATACGCAGTATTTT. It is translated as CSAKTGPADTQYF.

This chain connects TRBV12-3 or TRBV12-4 to TRBJ1-1, with 9 bases fitting TRBD1. This CDR3 is built from 16 residues. The V and J ends lost 5 bases and 0 bases, in that order; junction bases with no gene match: 7. The CDR3 nucleotides read TGTGCCAGCAGTCCCCTTGGACAGGGGATGAACACTGAAGCTTTCTTT. It yields the protein CASSPLGQGMNTEAFF.

The V call is TRBV19, the J call TRBJ1-5, with TRBD1 as a possible D gene (5 bases). CDR1 is LNHDA and CDR2 is SQIVND in the germline V gene (reference sequence). CDR3 length equals 16 residues. V lost 8 bases and J 7 bases, leaving 24 bases between the germline ends. The CDR3 here is CASLPRGLVWGQPQHF. The CDR3 nucleotides are TGTGCCAGTCTACCTAGGGGCCTCGTGTGGGGCCAGCCCCAGCATTTT.